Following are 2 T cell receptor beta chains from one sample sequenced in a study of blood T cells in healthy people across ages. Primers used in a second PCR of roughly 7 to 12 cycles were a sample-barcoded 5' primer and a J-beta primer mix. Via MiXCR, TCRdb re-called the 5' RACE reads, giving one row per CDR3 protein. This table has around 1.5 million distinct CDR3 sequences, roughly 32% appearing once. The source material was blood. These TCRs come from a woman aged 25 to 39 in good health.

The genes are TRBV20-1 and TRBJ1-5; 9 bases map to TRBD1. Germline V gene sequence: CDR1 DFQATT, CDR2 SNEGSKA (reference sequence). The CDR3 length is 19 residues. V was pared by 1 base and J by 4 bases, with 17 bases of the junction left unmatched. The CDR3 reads CSARGEGTGLYRANQPQHF. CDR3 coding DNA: TGCAGTGCTAGAGGGGAGGGGACAGGGCTCTACCGTGCAAATCAGCCCCAGCATTTT.

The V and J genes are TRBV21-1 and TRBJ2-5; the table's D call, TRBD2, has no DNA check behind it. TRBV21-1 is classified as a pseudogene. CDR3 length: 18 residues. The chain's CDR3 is CASSTRSGRAPEQETQYF. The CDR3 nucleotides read TGTGCCAGCAGCACCCGGAGCGGGAGAGCGCCCGAACAAGAGACCCAGTACTTC.